The next 21 T cell receptor beta chains were all read from a single sample in a study of T cell responses to AZD1222 COVID-19 vaccine. Profiled with immunoSEQ multiplex PCR; TCRdb holds only in-frame clones, not every one. The sample has some 140,000 clones, around 89% seen once. The sequencing here drew on peripheral blood, taken on day 0 of AZD1222 vaccination. Receptor source: an adult in good health.

The chain combines TRBV2 with TRBJ1-1; D gene uncertain. This CDR3 region has 13 residues. Germline lookup yields CDR1 SNHLY and CDR2 FYNNEI. Trimming removed 6 bases at V and 11 bases at J, with 19 bases between. The chain's CDR3 is CASRNGAREEAFF. The CDR3 nucleotides read TGTGCCAGCAGGAACGGCGCGAGGGAGGAGGCTTTCTTT.

This chain connects TRBV18 to TRBJ1-1; D is unclear. Germline CDR1 and CDR2: KGHSH and LQKENI. Trimming removed 2 bases from V and 4 bases from J, with 8 bases in between. This CDR3 region has 13 residues. CDR3 bases: TGTGCCAGCTCACCAAAATGGGGCACTGAAGCTTTCTTT. Translating it yields CASSPKWGTEAFF.

This clone was seen just once. The V call is TRBV2, the J call TRBJ1-2; TRBD1 agrees at 9 bases. Germline trimming cut 6 bases from V and 3 bases from J; bases unmatched to any gene: 8. Looked up from germline, CDR1 is SNHLY and CDR2 is FYNNEI. This CDR3 contains 15 residues. The CDR3 loop is CASRLPWTGDYGYTF. The CDR3 DNA follows: TGTGCCAGCAGGCTCCCTTGGACAGGGGACTATGGCTACACCTTC.

The chain joins TRBV29-1 to TRBJ1-2; 7 bases match TRBD1. CDR1 and CDR2 from the germline V gene are SQVTM and ANQGSEA. The CDR3 covers 16 residues. The J segment lost 0 bases and the V segment lost 6 bases, leaving 13 bases of the junction unmatched. DNA of the CDR3: TGCAGCGTCCCGGCGGGTGGACAGGATCCTAACTATGGCTACACCTTC. The encoded protein is CSVPAGGQDPNYGYTF. The full variable domain, with the rest looked up from reference TRBV29-1 and TRBJ1-2, is SAVISQKPSRDICQRGTSLTIQCQVDSQVTMMFWYRQQPGQSLTLIATANQGSEATYESGFVIDKFPISRPNLTFSTLTVSNMSPEDSSIYLCSVPAGGQDPNYGYTFGSGTRLTVV.

The rearrangement joins TRBV9 to TRBJ2-1, with 8 bases identical to TRBD1. V gave up 0 bases and J gave up 7 bases; unmatched junction bases: 6. The CDR3 has 15 amino acids. Germline assignment: CDR1 SGDLS and CDR2 YYNGEE. The CDR3 region has the DNA TGTGCCAGCAGCGTAGGCCAGGGGGCCGGGAATGAGCAGTTCTTC. It specifies CASSVGQGAGNEQFF.

The chain has TRBV10-3 and TRBJ1-2; D is undetermined. V was cut by 6 bases and J by 7 bases, with 18 bases left in between. This CDR3 has 14 amino acids. Germline V gives CDR1 ENHRY, CDR2 SYGVKD. As DNA, the CDR3 is TGTGCCATCAGAAGGACGGACCTACGAGCTGGCTACACCTTC. Protein product: CAIRRTDLRAGYTF.

The V gene is TRBV2, the J gene TRBJ1-5; 9 bases align to TRBD1. This CDR3 region has 15 residues. Germline values: CDR1 SNHLY, CDR2 FYNNEI. V lost 6 bases to trimming and J lost 6 bases; unmatched junction nucleotides: 9. The CDR3 sequence is CASSFDRGYFQPQHF. The CDR3 DNA reads TGTGCCAGCAGCTTCGACAGGGGGTACTTTCAGCCCCAGCATTTT.

The rearrangement uses TRBV4-3 and TRBJ2-3; D uncertain. The CDR3 contains 16 residues. Per germline, CDR1 LGHNA and CDR2 YSLEER. Between the trimmed V and J ends, which lost 1 base and 4 bases, there was a span of 15 bases. The CDR3 is CASSQVGNRQADTQYF. The CDR3 DNA reads as TGCGCCAGCAGCCAAGTGGGAAACCGTCAGGCAGATACGCAGTATTTT.

The rearrangement links TRBV4-1 to TRBJ2-1; the match to TRBD2 covers 8 bases. Germline trimming cut 1 base from V and 8 bases from J; bases unmatched to any gene: 4. The CDR3 has 14 residues. Germline lookup yields CDR1 MGHRA and CDR2 YSYEKL. The CDR3 DNA reads TGCGCCAGCAGCCAAGTTTGGACTAGCTATGAGCAGTTCTTC. Amino acid sequence: CASSQVWTSYEQFF.

The chain employs TRBV5-6 and TRBJ2-5; 15 bases match TRBD2. The CDR3 runs to 17 residues. The V gene's germline CDR1 is SGHDT and CDR2 YYEEEE. V lost 3 bases and J lost 5; bases outside the gene matches: 8. CDR3 nucleotides: TGTGCCAGCAGCTCAGGACTAGCGGGGGGGCCCAGGGAGACCCAGTACTTC. Translation gives CASSSGLAGGPRETQYF. The entire variable domain, with the rest obtained from reference TRBV5-6 and TRBJ2-5, is as follows: DAGVTQSPTHLIKTRGQQVTLRCSPKSGHDTVSWYQQALGQGPQFIFQYYEEEERQRGNFPDRFSGHQFPNYSSELNVNALLLGDSALYLCASSSGLAGGPRETQYFGPGTRLLVL.

This rearrangement joins TRBV7-2 to TRBJ1-6; no definite D call. Per the germline V gene, CDR1 is SGHTA and CDR2 is FQGNSA. The CDR3 covers 12 residues. V lost 4 bases and J 9 bases, leaving 7 bases between the germline ends. The CDR3: CASSSPSSPLHF. As DNA, the CDR3 is TGTGCCAGCAGCTCCCCTAGTTCACCCCTCCACTTT.

This rearrangement joins TRBV27 to TRBJ1-1; D unresolved. The CDR3 extends over 15 amino acids. CDR1 MNHEY and CDR2 SMNVEV come from the germline V gene (reference sequence). V was clipped by 5 bases and J by 4 bases, with 17 bases between them. CDR3 sequence: CASSPDRAGTTEAFF. The CDR3 bases are TGTGCCAGCAGTCCCGACCGGGCAGGTACCACTGAAGCTTTCTTT.

The chain combines TRBV19 with TRBJ2-7; 9 bases are shared with TRBD1. CDR1 is LNHDA and CDR2 is SQIVND in the germline V gene (reference sequence). CDR3 length equals 14 residues. V lost 8 bases, J lost 2 bases, and 7 bases stayed unmatched. The CDR3 protein is CASSPGTGTYEQYF. In DNA form, the CDR3 reads TGTGCCAGTTCCCCCGGGACAGGGACCTACGAGCAGTACTTC.

This clone was seen a few times. The chain joins TRBV5-1 to TRBJ1-5, with D maybe TRBD1 (5 bases). The CDR3 covers 18 residues. CDR1 and CDR2 (germline): SGHRS, YFSETQ. The V and J ends lost 4 bases and 2 bases respectively, with 22 bases between them. CDR3 sequence reads: CASSPYPAGQVRNQPQHF. Here the CDR3 DNA reads TGCGCCAGCAGCCCCTACCCGGCAGGGCAGGTACGCAATCAGCCCCAGCATTTT.

CDR3 sequence (DNA): TGTGCCAGCAGCTCCATGTCCGGGGAGAACACCGGGGAGCTGTTTTTT. Its protein product is CASSSMSGENTGELFF. This chain links TRBV7-6 with TRBJ2-2; D is perhaps TRBD2 (5 bases). The germline V gene encodes CDR1 SGHVS and CDR2 FNYEAQ. CDR3 size: 16 residues. V was pared by 4 bases and J by 1 base, with 13 bases between. The full variable domain, its missing parts supplied by reference TRBV7-6 and TRBJ2-2, is GAGVSQSPRYKVTKRGQDVALRCDPISGHVSLYWYRQALGQGPEFLTYFNYEAQQDKSGLPNDRFSAERPEGSISTLTIQRTEQRDSAMYRCASSSMSGENTGELFFGEGSRLTVL.

V gene TRBV5-1 combines with J gene TRBJ2-2, with a tentative D call TRBD2 (5 bases). V was clipped by 1 base and J by 2 bases, with 9 bases between them. The CDR3 consists of 15 residues. CDR1 and CDR2 (germline): SGHRS, YFSETQ. CDR3 DNA: TGCGCCAGCAGCTTGCCTCCGGGAAACACCGGGGAGCTGTTTTTT. This encodes CASSLPPGNTGELFF.

This clone was counted a single time. The gene calls are TRBV10-3 and TRBJ1-5, with D possibly being TRBD1 (6 bases). Deletions cut 10 bases from V and 2 bases from J, with 15 bases between. Looked up from germline, CDR1 is ENHRY and CDR2 is SYGVKD. The CDR3 length is 14 residues. In DNA form, the CDR3 reads TGTGCCACCGCACAGGGCATCGGCAATCAGCCCCAGCATTTT. Translating gives CATAQGIGNQPQHF.

The chain is built from TRBV28 and TRBJ1-5, with a tentative D call TRBD1 (5 bases). Trimming cost V 5 bases and J 2 bases, with 19 bases left between them. In germline, CDR1 is MDHEN, CDR2 SYDVKM. The CDR3 covers 17 residues. The CDR3 DNA reads TGTGCCAGCAGTCCGCGGGGGACGTTGGTTGGCAATCAGCCCCAGCATTTT. Amino acid sequence: CASSPRGTLVGNQPQHF.

V and J are TRBV2 and TRBJ1-5, with D possibly matching TRBD1 (6 bases). Trimming shortened V by 3 bases and J by 1 base, and 7 bases separated the two germline ends. There are 14 residues in the CDR3. Germline CDR1 reads SNHLY; CDR2 reads FYNNEI. DNA for the CDR3: TGTGCCAGCAGTGAGGGGACAAGCAATCAGCCCCAGCATTTT. This gives the protein CASSEGTSNQPQHF.

The chain is built from TRBV6-2 or TRBV6-3 and TRBJ2-7, with D unresolved. The CDR3 totals 13 residues. Germline V gene lookup returns CDR1 MNHEY and CDR2 SVGEGT. Trimming took 2 bases from V and 9 from J, leaving 14 bases between them. DNA of the CDR3: TGTGCCAGCAGTTACCCGGCCGTGTCCGGGCAGTACTTC. Its translation: CASSYPAVSGQYF.

The chain joins TRBV2 to TRBJ2-2; D ambiguous. The V gene lost 6 bases and the J gene lost 5 bases, with 10 bases spanning the gap. Germline V gives CDR1 SNHLY, CDR2 FYNNEI. The CDR3 runs 13 residues. The CDR3 sequence is CASSTDGTGELFF. Written as DNA, the CDR3 is TGTGCCAGCAGCACGGACGGAACCGGGGAGCTGTTTTTT.